This T cell receptor beta chain was captured in a study of control samples from healthy donors and cancer patients. Germline loops: CDR1 DFQATT, CDR2 SNEGSKA (reference sequence). Trimming removed 3 bases at V and 7 bases at J, with 12 bases between. There are 12 residues in the CDR3. Sequencing used immunoSEQ multiplex PCR; TCRdb keeps in-frame clones, though not all of them. The sample comprises 150,000 to 170,000 clones, 94% of which are singletons, and about 5.6% rests with the top ten. Sample: blood. This receptor was obtained from a man aged 35 to 55 in good health. The chain links TRBV20-1 to TRBJ1-1, with D maybe TRBD1 (5 bases). The CDR3 spells CSASFGTGEAFF. CDR3 nucleotides: TGCAGTGCTAGTTTTGGAACAGGTGAAGCTTTCTTT.